The sequence of this T cell receptor (beta chain) was determined in a study of control samples from healthy donors and cancer patients. Assay used: immunoSEQ multiplex PCR; TCRdb lists only in-frame clones, some missing. The repertoire holds about 140,000 clones, with more than 90% as singletons. Germline V gene lookup returns CDR1 LNHDA and CDR2 SQIVND (reference sequence). The CDR3 has 12 amino acids. Trimming shortened V by 6 bases and J by 5 bases, and 10 bases separated the two germline ends. Sequenced: blood. The V call is TRBV19, the J call TRBJ1-2, with D uncertain. This TCR derives from a man aged 25 to 45 in good health. In DNA form, the CDR3 reads TGTGCCAGTAGCACACCGGGTTATGGCTACACCTTC. Amino acid sequence: CASSTPGYGYTF. The entire variable domain, with the rest obtained from reference TRBV19 and TRBJ1-2, is as follows: DGGITQSPKYLFRKEGQNVTLSCEQNLNHDAMYWYRQDPGQGLRLIYYSQIVNDFQKGDIAEGYSVSREKKESFPLTVTSAQKNPTAFYLCASSTPGYGYTFGSGTRLTVV.